This entry lists 29 T cell receptor beta chains sequenced from one sample in a study of beta chain features in type 1 diabetes (dated by TCRdb to the late 2010s). Libraries were built with the immunoSEQ multiplex PCR assay. The entire amount of isolated RNA was reverse transcribed using the High Capacity cDNA Reverse Transcription Kit, so the sequenced TCRB transcripts were expressed ones. TCRdb took over this immuneACCESS table, retaining in-frame rearrangements with V and J assigned. Such tables are incomplete; in checked studies, under half of the missing clones stem from an unresolved V gene, and the remainder is unexplained. The sample table shows hundreds of thousands of clones, and 15% are seen once. The ten largest clones capture around 0.1% of the sample. The material sequenced was naive CD4+ T cells from blood. The sample's cell subset or site, from its label and the paper: true naive CD4+ T cells. The receptors come from a man aged 18 to 29 in good health.

This clone was counted between two and nine times. V and J are TRBV14 and TRBJ2-7; the D gene is possibly TRBD2 (7 bases). The germline V gene has CDR1 SGHDN and CDR2 FVKESK. This CDR3 spans 14 amino acids. The V and J ends lost 4 bases and 3 bases respectively, with 13 bases between them. CDR3 protein: CASSPAGAGYEQYF. The CDR3 nucleotides are TGTGCCAGCAGCCCGGCGGGGGCGGGCTACGAGCAGTACTTC.

The chain carries TRBV5-6 and TRBJ2-2, with D maybe TRBD1 (5 bases). CDR1 and CDR2 (germline): SGHDT, YYEEEE. V lost 1 base and J lost 5, with 6 bases in between. The CDR3 extends over 13 amino acids. The CDR3 nucleotides read TGTGCCAGCAGCTTGAAGGGGACCGGGGAGCTGTTTTTT. Translation: CASSLKGTGELFF.

This clone was seen a handful of times. This chain joins TRBV2 and TRBJ1-5; weak D call: TRBD1 (5 bases). Germline values: CDR1 SNHLY, CDR2 FYNNEI. V lost 8 bases to trimming and J lost 9 bases, with 14 bases between them. This CDR3 comprises 12 residues. CDR3 region: CASGPGGTPQHF. As DNA, the CDR3 is TGTGCCAGCGGCCCGGGGGGGACGCCCCAGCATTTT.

The genes are TRBV7-6 and TRBJ2-7; unclear D gene. The CDR3 runs 13 residues. CDR1 is SGHVS, CDR2 FNYEAQ, per germline. With 5 bases removed from V and 5 bases from J, the gap between germline ends came to 13 bases. The CDR3 nucleotides are TGTGCCAGCAGCAATTCGAGGTGGCACGAGCAGTACTTC. Protein product: CASSNSRWHEQYF.

Only a few counts were recorded for this clone. This rearrangement joins TRBV29-1 to TRBJ2-7; 12 nucleotides line up with TRBD1. V shed 6 bases and J 3 bases; nucleotides not matched to a gene: 9. The CDR3 loop spans 15 amino acids. Germline loops: CDR1 SQVTM, CDR2 ANQGSEA. The CDR3 DNA sequence: TGCAGCGTCGGGACAGGGGGCGTTTATTTCTACGAGCAGTACTTC. Encoded protein: CSVGTGGVYFYEQYF.

This clone has just a few counts. This sequence joins TRBV19 and TRBJ2-1, with 7 bases fitting TRBD2. V lost 6 bases, J lost 0 bases, and 5 bases stayed unmatched. This CDR3 has 15 residues. CDR1 LNHDA and CDR2 SQIVND come from the germline V gene (reference sequence). The CDR3 loop is CASRSGGSSYNEQFF. The CDR3 DNA reads TGTGCCAGTAGATCGGGCGGGAGCTCCTACAATGAGCAGTTCTTC.

In this sample, this clone turned up a few times. The chain is built from TRBV7-8 and TRBJ2-2, with D tentatively TRBD1 (5 bases). Trimming shortened V by 1 base and J by 5 bases, and 11 bases separated the two germline ends. Germline CDR1 is SGHVS and CDR2 is FQNEAQ. The CDR3 is made up of 15 amino acids. The CDR3 nucleotides read TGTGCCAGCAGCTTAGGTCAGGGTATGACCGGGGAGCTGTTTTTT. This encodes CASSLGQGMTGELFF. Filled out from reference TRBV7-8 and TRBJ2-2, the complete variable domain reads GAGVSQSPRYKVAKRGQDVALRCDPISGHVSLFWYQQALGQGPEFLTYFQNEAQLDKSGLPSDRFFAERPEGSVSTLKIQRTQQEDSAVYLCASSLGQGMTGELFFGEGSRLTVL.

CDR3 sequence: CASSLVDSNQPQHF. Here the CDR3 DNA reads TGTGCCAGCAGCTTGGTAGACAGCAATCAGCCCCAGCATTTT. V is TRBV5-6 and J is TRBJ1-5; D gene uncertain. The germline V gene encodes CDR1 SGHDT and CDR2 YYEEEE. The CDR3 covers 14 residues. The V gene lost 0 bases and the J gene lost 1 base, with 5 bases spanning the gap. The full variable domain, completed using reference TRBV5-6 and TRBJ1-5, is DAGVTQSPTHLIKTRGQQVTLRCSPKSGHDTVSWYQQALGQGPQFIFQYYEEEERQRGNFPDRFSGHQFPNYSSELNVNALLLGDSALYLCASSLVDSNQPQHFGDGTRLSIL.

The chain recombines TRBV7-3 with TRBJ2-2; 9 bases are shared with TRBD1. Germline assignment: CDR1 SGHTA and CDR2 FQGTGA. The CDR3 runs to 16 residues. With 6 bases clipped from V and 5 bases from J, the junction kept 10 bases outside the gene matches. CDR3 nucleotides: TGTGCCAGCAGACCACCGGGACAGGGTAATACCGGGGAGCTGTTTTTT. The encoded protein is CASRPPGQGNTGELFF. Based on the CDR3 plus reference TRBV7-3 and TRBJ2-2, the full variable domain is GAGVSQTPSNKVTEKGKYVELRCDPISGHTALYWYRQSLGQGPEFLIYFQGTGAADDSGLPNDRFFAVRPEGSVSTLKIQRTERGDSAVYLCASRPPGQGNTGELFFGEGSRLTVL.

This clone was observed a few times. CDR3 loop: CASSPAPRGHTEAFF. The CDR3 nucleotides are TGTGCCAGCTCACCCGCCCCCCGGGGGCACACTGAAGCTTTCTTT. The J gene is TRBJ1-1, the V gene TRBV18; D might be TRBD1 (6 bases). V lost 3 bases and J 3 bases, leaving 14 bases between the germline ends. The V gene's germline CDR1 is KGHSH and CDR2 LQKENI. The CDR3 totals 15 residues.

The V and J genes are TRBV20-1 and TRBJ1-2; D remains unclear. CDR1 and CDR2 (germline): DFQATT, SNEGSKA (reference sequence). The V end lost 6 bases, the J end lost 9 bases, and 11 bases lay between the germline ends. CDR3 length: 10 amino acids. Written as DNA, the CDR3 is TGCAGTGCCAGAAGGGATCGCTACACCTTC. It specifies CSARRDRYTF.

The chain couples TRBV10-3 to TRBJ1-1; maybe TRBD1 (6 bases). The CDR3 is made up of 12 amino acids. Germline CDR1 ENHRY, CDR2 SYGVKD. The ends were cut back, 11 bases at V and 1 base at J, with 11 bases in the middle. The CDR3 loop reads CASGGRNTEAFF. The DNA of the CDR3 is TGTGCCTCCGGGGGCCGGAACACTGAAGCTTTCTTT.

This clone has only a few counts. The V gene is TRBV9, the J gene TRBJ2-3, with 11 nucleotides matching TRBD2. The CDR3 runs 17 residues. The junction had 10 bases not matched to a gene; V was cut back by 4 bases and J by 3 bases. Per the germline V gene, CDR1 is SGDLS and CDR2 is YYNGEE. The CDR3 nucleotides are TGTGCCAGCAGCAACCAAGCTAGCGGGGGGAGGACAGATACGCAGTATTTT. Protein product: CASSNQASGGRTDTQYF.

This clone was counted only a few times. The chain links TRBV27 to TRBJ2-5; D is tentatively TRBD1 or TRBD2 (5 bases each). The V end lost 6 bases, the J end lost 5 bases, and 16 bases lay between the germline ends. The CDR3 consists of 14 residues. Germline CDR1 MNHEY, CDR2 SMNVEV (reference sequence). CDR3 nucleotide sequence: TGTGCCAGCAGGTCCCTATGGGGACGGGAGACCCAGTACTTC. This encodes CASRSLWGRETQYF.

This clone was seen a handful of times. V and J are TRBV20-1 and TRBJ2-7; D unresolved. The CDR3 spans 11 residues. Germline CDR1 is DFQATT and CDR2 is SNEGSKA (reference sequence). Trimming took 5 bases from V and 5 from J, leaving 10 bases between them. The CDR3 nucleotides are TGCAGTGCTCGCGACGGACACGAGCAGTACTTC. The encoded protein is CSARDGHEQYF.

Only a few counts were recorded for this clone. This rearrangement joins TRBV2 to TRBJ1-3; D gene unclear. CDR3 length: 16 residues. The germline gives CDR1 SNHLY, CDR2 FYNNEI. Trimming pared 5 bases from V and 0 bases from J, leaving 14 bases between. In DNA, the CDR3 is TGTGCCAGCAGTCGGGAAAACGGCCTCTCTGGAAACACCATATATTTT. This codes for CASSRENGLSGNTIYF.

CDR3 coding DNA: TGTGCCAGCAGCTCGGGGAGTAATCAGCCCCAGCATTTT. This translates into CASSSGSNQPQHF. The chain uses TRBV5-6 and TRBJ1-5; D unclear. This CDR3 is 13 amino acids long. Trimming cost V 3 bases and J 4 bases, with 8 bases left between them. Germline-derived CDR1 and CDR2 are SGHDT and YYEEEE.

This clone was detected a few times. The chain is built from TRBV5-1 and TRBJ1-4, with D uncertain. The germline V and J ends were trimmed by 0 bases and 7 bases, with 10 bases remaining between them. The CDR3 is 14 residues long. Germline values: CDR1 SGHRS, CDR2 YFSETQ. CDR3 region: CASSLVQEAEKLFF. CDR3 DNA sequence: TGCGCCAGCAGCTTGGTGCAGGAGGCTGAAAAACTGTTTTTT.

This chain uses TRBV7-2 with TRBJ2-5, with a possible D match to TRBD1 (5 bases). The CDR3 covers 13 residues. Trimming cost V 5 bases and J 4 bases, with 11 bases left between them. Germline V gene lookup returns CDR1 SGHTA and CDR2 FQGNSA. The CDR3 spells CASSIRQGETQYF. The CDR3 nucleotides are TGTGCCAGCAGCATAAGGCAGGGAGAGACCCAGTACTTC.

The genes are TRBV6-1 and TRBJ2-5, with D uncertain. CDR1 and CDR2 (germline): MNHNS, SASEGT. The ends were cut back, 1 base at V and 2 bases at J, with 11 bases in the middle. The CDR3 extends over 15 amino acids. CDR3 in DNA: TGTGCCAGCAGTGAAGTGGCAGGCGGACAAGAGACCCAGTACTTC. Translating it yields CASSEVAGGQETQYF.

The chain uses TRBV5-1 and TRBJ2-3; 9 bases align to TRBD2. Unmatched junction bases numbered 10, after V lost 1 base and J lost 4 bases. CDR3 length: 17 amino acids. CDR1 is SGHRS, CDR2 YFSETQ, per germline. CDR3: CASSLLAREGRADTQYF. Here the CDR3 DNA reads TGCGCCAGCAGCTTGTTGGCGCGGGAGGGCCGGGCAGATACGCAGTATTTT. The full variable domain, completed using reference TRBV5-1 and TRBJ2-3, is KAGVTQTPRYLIKTRGQQVTLSCSPISGHRSVSWYQQTPGQGLQFLFEYFSETQRNKGNFPGRFSGRQFSNSRSEMNVSTLELGDSALYLCASSLLAREGRADTQYFGPGTRLTVL.

The chain is built from TRBV5-4 and TRBJ2-7; unclear D gene. Trimming shortened V by 4 bases and J by 3 bases, and 11 bases separated the two germline ends. In germline, CDR1 is SGHNT, CDR2 YYREEE (reference sequence). CDR3 size: 13 residues. This CDR3 is CASSPALRYEQYF. Written as DNA, the CDR3 is TGTGCCAGCAGCCCCGCGCTGCGCTACGAGCAGTACTTC.

This clone was detected a few times. The chain employs TRBV28 and TRBJ2-7, with 9 bases identical to TRBD1. This CDR3 has 15 amino acids. Losses at the gene ends were 3 bases for V and 7 bases for J; bases not matched to a gene: 10. Germline CDR1 MDHEN, CDR2 SYDVKM. In DNA form, the CDR3 reads TGTGCCAGCAGTTTTAGGGACAGGGCTCTAGGAGAGCAGTACTTC. Translation gives CASSFRDRALGEQYF.

The table lists this clone with a few counts. The V gene is TRBV7-2, the J gene TRBJ2-6, with a weak D call TRBD2 (5 bases). The ends were cut back, 6 bases at V and 3 bases at J, with 9 bases in the middle. Germline lookup yields CDR1 SGHTA and CDR2 FQGNSA. The CDR3 contains 14 residues. The CDR3 DNA sequence: TGTGCCAGCAGTGCGGGTGGTGGGGCCAACGTCCTGACTTTC. This encodes CASSAGGGANVLTF. Full variable domain (missing parts from reference TRBV7-2 and TRBJ2-6): GAGVSQSPSNKVTEKGKDVELRCDPISGHTALYWYRQSLGQGLEFLIYFQGNSAPDKSGLPSDRFSAERTGGSVSTLTIQRTQQEDSAVYLCASSAGGGANVLTFGAGSRLTVL.

The rearrangement joins TRBV23-1 to TRBJ1-5; tentative D call: TRBD1 (5 bases). TRBV23-1 is assigned to the ORF class and has an uncertain function. Trimming pared 4 bases from V and 2 bases from J, leaving 21 bases between. This CDR3 has 18 amino acids. The CDR3 region is CASSPFQGVRDCNQPQHF. Written as DNA, the CDR3 is TGCGCCAGCAGTCCGTTCCAAGGGGTCAGGGATTGCAATCAGCCCCAGCATTTT.

The rearrangement uses TRBV7-2 and TRBJ2-1, with TRBD1 identical over 12 bases. Germline CDR1 reads SGHTA; CDR2 reads FQGNSA. The CDR3 extends over 15 amino acids. V shed 2 bases and J 7 bases; nucleotides not matched to a gene: 3. This CDR3 reads CASSLPGQGANEQFF. DNA for the CDR3: TGTGCCAGCAGCTTACCGGGACAGGGGGCGAATGAGCAGTTCTTC.

This clone was counted between two and nine times. Additional DNA sequences in this sample encode the identical CDR3. The chain recombines TRBV7-3 with TRBJ1-1; D call uncertain. The germline V and J ends were trimmed by 5 bases and 1 base, with 8 bases remaining between them. This CDR3 is 13 amino acids long. The germline V gene encodes CDR1 SGHTA and CDR2 FQGTGA. The CDR3, as DNA: TGTGCCAGCAGCCTGCGACAGAACACTGAAGCTTTCTTT. As protein: CASSLRQNTEAFF. The complete variable domain, with remaining parts taken from reference TRBV7-3 and TRBJ1-1, reads GAGVSQTPSNKVTEKGKYVELRCDPISGHTALYWYRQSLGQGPEFLIYFQGTGAADDSGLPNDRFFAVRPEGSVSTLKIQRTERGDSAVYLCASSLRQNTEAFFGQGTRLTVV.

The CDR3 loop reads CASSLGGQMNYGYTF. The CDR3 DNA follows: TGTGCCAGCAGCTTAGGGGGACAGATGAACTATGGCTACACCTTC. The chain uses TRBV7-9 and TRBJ1-2, with 7 bases matching TRBD1. V lost 1 base to trimming and J lost 2 bases; unmatched junction nucleotides: 4. Germline-derived CDR1 and CDR2 are SEHNR and FQNEAQ (reference sequence). The CDR3 sequence is 15 residues long.

This chain joins TRBV19 and TRBJ1-1, with 7 positions matching TRBD1. Per germline, CDR1 LNHDA and CDR2 SQIVND (reference sequence). CDR3 length: 16 amino acids. Trimming took 1 base from V and 4 from J; bases not matched to a gene: 9. CDR3 in DNA: TGTGCCAGTAGTATAGCGCCGACAGGGTTTGGCACTGAAGCTTTCTTT. It yields the protein CASSIAPTGFGTEAFF.